The clone carrying this TCR beta chain has just a few counts. No antigen is known for it. This sample stems from a study of T cell responses to AZD1222 COVID-19 vaccine. The assay was immunoSEQ multiplex PCR, and TCRdb's table has in-frame clones only and misses some. This sample has 85,000 to 130,000 clones, with 90% found just once. CDR3 length: 14 amino acids. Unmatched junction bases numbered 9, after V lost 3 bases and J lost 8 bases. CDR1 is SGDLS and CDR2 is YYNGEE in the germline V gene. Study results and limitations: White British ancestry dominated among donors, who included more females, and clonal diversity was possibly underestimated.

The V call is TRBV9, the J call TRBJ1-2, with 8 bases lining up with TRBD1. The source is an adult who received the AZD1222 COVID-19 vaccine. Sample: peripheral blood, taken 28 days after the second AZD1222 dose. For the CDR3, the DNA is TGTGCCAGCAGCGGCCCCGGACAGGGTCTGGGCTACACCTTC. This sequence encodes CASSGPGQGLGYTF.